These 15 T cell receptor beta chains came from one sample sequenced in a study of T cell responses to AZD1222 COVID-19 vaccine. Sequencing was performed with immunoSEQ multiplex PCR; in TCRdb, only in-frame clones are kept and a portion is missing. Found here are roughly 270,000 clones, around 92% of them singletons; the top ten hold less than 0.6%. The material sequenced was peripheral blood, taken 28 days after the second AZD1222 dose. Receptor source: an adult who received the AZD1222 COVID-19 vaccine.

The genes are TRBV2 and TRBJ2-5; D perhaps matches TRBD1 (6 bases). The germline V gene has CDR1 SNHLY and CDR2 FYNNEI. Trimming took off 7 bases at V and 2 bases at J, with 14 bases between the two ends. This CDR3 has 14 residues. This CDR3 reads CASNPGHRQETQYF. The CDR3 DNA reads TGTGCCAGCAATCCGGGACACCGACAAGAGACCCAGTACTTC.

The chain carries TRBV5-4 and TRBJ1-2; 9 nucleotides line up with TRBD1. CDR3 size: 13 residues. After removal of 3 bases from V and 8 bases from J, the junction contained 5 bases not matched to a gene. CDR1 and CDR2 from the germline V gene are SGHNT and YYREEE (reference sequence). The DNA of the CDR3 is TGTGCCAGCAGCTCCGACAGGGGGGCGGGCTACACCTTC. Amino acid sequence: CASSSDRGAGYTF. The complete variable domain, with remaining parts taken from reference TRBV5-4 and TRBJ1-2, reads ETGVTQSPTHLIKTRGQQVTLRCSSQSGHNTVSWYQQALGQGPQFIFQYYREEENGRGNFPPRFSGLQFPNYSSELNVNALELDDSALYLCASSSDRGAGYTFGSGTRLTVV.

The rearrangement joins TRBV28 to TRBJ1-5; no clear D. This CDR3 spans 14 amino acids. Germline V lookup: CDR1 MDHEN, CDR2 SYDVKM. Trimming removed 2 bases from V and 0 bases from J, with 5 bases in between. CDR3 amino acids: CASSLDYSNQPQHF. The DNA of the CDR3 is TGTGCCAGCAGTTTAGACTATAGCAATCAGCCCCAGCATTTT.

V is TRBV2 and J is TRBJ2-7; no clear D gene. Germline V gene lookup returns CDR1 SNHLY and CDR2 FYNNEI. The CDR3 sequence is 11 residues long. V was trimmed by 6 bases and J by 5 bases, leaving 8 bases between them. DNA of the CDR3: TGTGCCAGCAGCCCCTTTGACGAGCAGTACTTC. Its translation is CASSPFDEQYF.

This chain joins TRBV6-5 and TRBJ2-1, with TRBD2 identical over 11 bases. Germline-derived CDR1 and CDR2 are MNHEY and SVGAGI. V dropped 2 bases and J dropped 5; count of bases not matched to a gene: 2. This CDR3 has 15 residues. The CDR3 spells CASSYGLAGDNEQFF. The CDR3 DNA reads TGTGCCAGCAGTTACGGACTAGCGGGTGACAATGAGCAGTTCTTC.

CDR3 sequence: CASRGGRLSSPLHF. CDR3 sequence (DNA): TGTGCCAGCAGGGGGGGACGGTTATCTTCACCCCTCCACTTT. The chain combines TRBV27 with TRBJ1-6; D might be TRBD1 (5 bases). Germline assignment: CDR1 MNHEY and CDR2 SMNVEV (reference sequence). The CDR3 runs 14 residues. Between the trimmed V and J ends, which lost 6 bases and 9 bases, there was a span of 15 bases.

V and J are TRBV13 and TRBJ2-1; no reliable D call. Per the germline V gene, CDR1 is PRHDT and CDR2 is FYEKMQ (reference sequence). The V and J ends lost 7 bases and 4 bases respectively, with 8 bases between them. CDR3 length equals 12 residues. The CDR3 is CASTDSYNEQFF. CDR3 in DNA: TGTGCCAGCACCGACTCATACAATGAGCAGTTCTTC.

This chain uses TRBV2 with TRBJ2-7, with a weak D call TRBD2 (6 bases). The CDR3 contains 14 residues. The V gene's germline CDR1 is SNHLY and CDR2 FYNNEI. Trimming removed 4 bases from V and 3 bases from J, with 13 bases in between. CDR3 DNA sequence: TGTGCCAGCAGTGTGGAGGGATCGGGCTACGAGCAGTACTTC. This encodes CASSVEGSGYEQYF.

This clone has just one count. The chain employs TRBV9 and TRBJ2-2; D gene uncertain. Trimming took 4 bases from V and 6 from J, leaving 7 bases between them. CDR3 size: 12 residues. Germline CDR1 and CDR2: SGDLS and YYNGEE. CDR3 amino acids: CASSSRAGELFF. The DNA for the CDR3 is TGTGCCAGCAGCTCCCGGGCCGGGGAGCTGTTTTTT. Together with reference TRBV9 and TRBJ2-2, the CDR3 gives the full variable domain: DSGVTQTPKHLITATGQRVTLRCSPRSGDLSVYWYQQSLDQGLQFLIQYYNGEERAKGNILERFSAQQFPDLHSELNLSSLELGDSALYFCASSSRAGELFFGEGSRLTVL.

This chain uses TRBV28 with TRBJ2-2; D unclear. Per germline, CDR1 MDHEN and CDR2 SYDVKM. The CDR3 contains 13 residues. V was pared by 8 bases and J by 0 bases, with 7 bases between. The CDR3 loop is CASLTPNTGELFF. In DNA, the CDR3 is TGTGCCAGCTTGACACCGAACACCGGGGAGCTGTTTTTT.

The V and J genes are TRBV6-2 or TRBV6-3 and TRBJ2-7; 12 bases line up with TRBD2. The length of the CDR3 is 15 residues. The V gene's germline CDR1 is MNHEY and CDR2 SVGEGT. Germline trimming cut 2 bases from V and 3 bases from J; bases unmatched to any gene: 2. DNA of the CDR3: TGTGCCAGCAGTTACACACTAGCGGGAGGCTACGAGCAGTACTTC. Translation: CASSYTLAGGYEQYF.

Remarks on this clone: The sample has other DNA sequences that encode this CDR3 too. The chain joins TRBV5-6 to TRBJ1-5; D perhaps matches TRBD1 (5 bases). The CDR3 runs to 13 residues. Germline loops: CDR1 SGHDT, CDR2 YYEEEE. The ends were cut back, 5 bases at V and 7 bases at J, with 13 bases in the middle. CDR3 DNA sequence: TGTGCCAGCAGTCCCGGGGGAGGACAGCCCCAGCATTTT. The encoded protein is CASSPGGGQPQHF.

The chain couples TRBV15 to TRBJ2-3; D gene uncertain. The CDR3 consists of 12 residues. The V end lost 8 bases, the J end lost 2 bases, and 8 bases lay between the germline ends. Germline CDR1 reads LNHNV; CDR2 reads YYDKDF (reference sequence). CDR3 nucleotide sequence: TGTGCCACCGGTCTCCCCACAGATACGCAGTATTTT. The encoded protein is CATGLPTDTQYF.

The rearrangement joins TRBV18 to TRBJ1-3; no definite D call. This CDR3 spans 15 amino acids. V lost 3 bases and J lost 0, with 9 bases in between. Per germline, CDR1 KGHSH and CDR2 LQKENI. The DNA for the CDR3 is TGTGCCAGCTCACCTTTGGCCGACTCTGGAAACACCATATATTTT. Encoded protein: CASSPLADSGNTIYF.

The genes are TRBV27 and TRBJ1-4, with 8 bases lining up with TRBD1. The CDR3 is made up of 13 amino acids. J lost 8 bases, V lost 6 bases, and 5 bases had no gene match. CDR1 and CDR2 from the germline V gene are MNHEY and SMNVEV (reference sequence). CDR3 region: CASRTGVDEKLFF. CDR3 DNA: TGTGCCAGCAGGACAGGGGTTGACGAAAAACTGTTTTTT. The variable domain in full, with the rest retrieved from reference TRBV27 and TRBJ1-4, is EAQVTQNPRYLITVTGKKLTVTCSQNMNHEYMSWYRQDPGLGLRQIYYSMNVEVTDKGDVPEGYKVSRKEKRNFPLILESPSPNQTSLYFCASRTGVDEKLFFGSGTQLSVL.